This T cell receptor (beta chain) is from a study of T cell responses to AZD1222 COVID-19 vaccine. Findings and limits, study-wide: Researchers took repertoire samples only after the peak T cell response had come. Reports say nearly half of spike-specific TCRs go after unmutated variant regions.

To note about this clone: Its antigen is unknown.

TCRdb keeps only in-frame clones here, not all; method: immunoSEQ multiplex PCR. The table shows about 76,000 clones, with under 95% occurring only once. V lost 5 bases, J lost 0 bases, and 10 bases lay in between. Per germline, CDR1 SGHTA and CDR2 FQGTGA. The CDR3 contains 14 residues. The material sequenced was peripheral blood, taken on day 0 of AZD1222 vaccination. This chain connects TRBV7-3 to TRBJ1-1; D may be TRBD1 (5 bases). This receptor was taken from an adult in good health. The CDR3 bases are TGTGCCAGCAGCCTGTGGGGGGTGAACACTGAAGCTTTCTTT. Its protein product is CASSLWGVNTEAFF. Full variable domain (remainder filled in from reference TRBV7-3 and TRBJ1-1): GAGVSQTPSNKVTEKGKYVELRCDPISGHTALYWYRQSLGQGPEFLIYFQGTGAADDSGLPNDRFFAVRPEGSVSTLKIQRTERGDSAVYLCASSLWGVNTEAFFGQGTRLTVV.